Below are 12 T cell receptor beta chains sequenced from a single sample in a study of a mutant IDH1 vaccine in newly diagnosed glioma. These TCRs' antigens remain unknown. The protocol was immunoSEQ multiplex PCR, while the TCRdb copy is restricted to in-frame clones and leaves out a portion. The table shows 100,000 to 120,000 clones, with around 90% occurring only once. Regarding time point: week 11, during vaccination. The vaccine gave 300 ug of a 20-mer mutant IDH1 peptide subcutaneously per dose. Here the sequenced sample was PBMCs, taken from a glioma patient whose treatment included an IDH1 peptide vaccine. Every receptor here comes from a woman aged 45-59 years with glioma.

This chain links TRBV5-1 with TRBJ2-7, with D uncertain. The length of the CDR3 is 12 residues. The V end was cut by 4 bases, the J end by 0 bases, with 5 bases between. CDR1 is SGHRS and CDR2 is YFSETQ in the germline V gene. The CDR3, as DNA: TGCGCCAGCAGCCGCACCTCCTACGAGCAGTACTTC. Translated: CASSRTSYEQYF.

V and J are TRBV9 and TRBJ2-7; 8 bases match TRBD1. Germline V gene data show CDR1 as SGDLS and CDR2 as YYNGEE. This CDR3 has 14 amino acids. Trimming removed 0 bases from V and 3 bases from J; junction bases left unmatched: 2. CDR3 region: CASSVGDRNYEQYF. In DNA, the CDR3 is TGTGCCAGCAGCGTAGGGGACAGGAACTACGAGCAGTACTTC.

The chain is built from TRBV10-3 and TRBJ2-2; the D gene is possibly TRBD1 (6 bases). This CDR3 contains 14 residues. From germline, CDR1 is ENHRY and CDR2 SYGVKD. Trimming stripped 10 bases from V and 6 bases from J, with 18 bases between. The CDR3 bases are TGTGCCACCGAGACAGGAGAAGGAGCCGGGGAGCTGTTTTTT. As protein: CATETGEGAGELFF.

The chain is built from TRBV2 and TRBJ1-5, with D hard to call. CDR1 is SNHLY, CDR2 FYNNEI, per germline. The V end was cut by 6 bases, the J end by 5 bases, with 8 bases between. The CDR3 contains 12 residues. The CDR3 loop is CASSAIDQPQHF. The CDR3 DNA is TGTGCCAGCAGCGCCATCGATCAGCCCCAGCATTTT.

This clone was detected only a few times. J is TRBJ1-1 and V is TRBV5-4; 7 nucleotides align to TRBD1. The CDR3 spans 15 residues. The V gene's germline CDR1 is SGHNT and CDR2 YYREEE (reference sequence). J was trimmed by 4 bases and V by 0 bases; bases with no gene match: 6. CDR3 in DNA: TGTGCCAGCAGCTTGGTCGACAGGGAAGTCACTGAAGCTTTCTTT. Translated: CASSLVDREVTEAFF.

This clone has a single count. The V call is TRBV11-2, the J call TRBJ1-5, with D possibly TRBD1 on 5 matching bases. From germline, CDR1 is SGHAT and CDR2 FQNNGV. With 6 bases removed from V and 6 bases from J, the gap between germline ends came to 18 bases. This CDR3 has 15 amino acids. The DNA for the CDR3 is TGTGCCAGCAGTTTGGGTAAGGGGCCAGGTCAGCCCCAGCATTTT. Amino acid sequence: CASSLGKGPGQPQHF.

The V call is TRBV4-2, the J call TRBJ2-7, with D possibly being TRBD1 or TRBD2 (5 bases each). With 0 bases removed from V and 4 bases from J, the gap between germline ends came to 19 bases. The CDR3 contains 17 residues. Germline CDR1 reads LGHNA; CDR2 reads YNFKEQ. CDR3 protein: CASSQDYGTRFLYEQYF. The CDR3 DNA is TGTGCCAGCAGCCAAGATTATGGGACCCGGTTCCTTTACGAGCAGTACTTC.

The gene calls are TRBV4-1 and TRBJ2-7, with a possible D match to TRBD2 (6 bases). The CDR3 covers 15 residues. The germline CDR1 and CDR2 sequences are MGHRA and YSYEKL. Trimming removed 4 bases from V and 4 bases from J, with 17 bases in between. CDR3 coding DNA: TGCGCCAGCAGCCGGGGAGCGGGCCCCCGATACGAGCAGTACTTC. Translation gives CASSRGAGPRYEQYF.

The chain has TRBV11-2 and TRBJ2-3; D uncertain. This CDR3 region has 14 residues. V was trimmed by 5 bases and J by 1 base, leaving 10 bases between them. CDR1 is SGHAT and CDR2 is FQNNGV in the germline V gene. The CDR3 loop reads CASSVVGGTDTQYF. DNA of the CDR3: TGTGCCAGCAGCGTCGTAGGTGGCACAGATACGCAGTATTTT.

The rearrangement links TRBV5-1 to TRBJ2-3; perhaps TRBD2 as D (7 bases). Trimming removed 0 bases at V and 9 bases at J, with 11 bases between. Germline CDR1 SGHRS, CDR2 YFSETQ. The CDR3 contains 13 residues. CDR3 DNA sequence: TGCGCCAGCAGCTTGGTAGGGGGGGACACGCAGTATTTT. Amino acids: CASSLVGGDTQYF.

This chain links TRBV2 with TRBJ1-1; D possibly corresponds to TRBD1 (5 bases). V dropped 2 bases and J dropped 1 base, with 8 bases sitting between them. The CDR3 is made up of 14 amino acids. Per germline, CDR1 SNHLY and CDR2 FYNNEI. CDR3 nucleotides: TGTGCCAGCAGTGAACAGGGCCCGAACACTGAAGCTTTCTTT. Its translation: CASSEQGPNTEAFF.

This chain uses TRBV25-1 with TRBJ2-5; 14 positions agree with TRBD2. The tail of the sequence fits TRBJ2-7 better, so the J call may be wrong. Germline loops: CDR1 MGHDK, CDR2 SYGVNS. The CDR3 runs to 16 residues. The CDR3 sequence is CASSEPGLAGVHEQYF. The CDR3, as DNA: TGTGCCAGCAGTGAACCGGGACTAGCGGGAGTACACGAGCAGTACTTC.